One and the same sample provided the 9 T cell receptor beta chains below, sequenced in a study of blood T cells in healthy people across ages. Primed by a sample-barcoded 5' primer and a J-beta primer mix, a second PCR proceeded for roughly 6 to 12 cycles. TCRdb passed the 5' RACE reads through MiXCR, listing each CDR3 protein once. In the table there are roughly 730,000 distinct CDR3 sequences, approximately 53% of which are singletons. Source material: blood. The receptors were gathered from a man aged 35-49 years in good health.

The chain recombines TRBV20-1 with TRBJ2-4; no definite D call. The tail of the sequence fits TRBJ2-5 better, so the J call may be wrong. The length of the CDR3 is 11 residues. The germline CDR1 and CDR2 sequences are DFQATT and SNEGSKA (reference sequence). For the CDR3, the DNA is TGCAGCCCCAACACTCAAGAGACCCAGTACTTC. Protein product: CSPNTQETQYF.

The genes are TRBV6-6 and TRBJ1-2; no clear D. The length of the CDR3 is 15 residues. Germline V gene sequence: CDR1 MNHNY, CDR2 SVGAGI (reference sequence). V was trimmed by 2 bases and J by 7 bases, leaving 17 bases between them. CDR3 amino acids: CASSYNGEGMGGYTF. CDR3 DNA sequence: TGTGCCAGCAGTTACAACGGGGAGGGTATGGGTGGCTACACCTTC.

The V call is TRBV12-3 or TRBV12-4, the J call TRBJ2-2; D unresolved. V was cut by 5 bases and J by 5 bases, with 12 bases left in between. The CDR3 extends over 14 amino acids. The CDR3 sequence: CASSPQRRTGELFF. The CDR3 DNA sequence: TGTGCCAGCAGTCCCCAACGTAGGACCGGGGAGCTGTTTTTT.

DNA for the CDR3: TGTGCCAGCAAGGGTAGCTACAACGAGCAGTACTTC. Translating it yields CASKGSYNEQYF. J is TRBJ2-5 and V is TRBV2, with D hard to call. The end of the DNA is better explained by TRBJ2-7, so the J call may be wrong. The CDR3 length is 12 residues. CDR1 is SNHLY and CDR2 is FYNNEI in the germline V gene.

The chain combines TRBV4-3 with TRBJ2-1; 9 bases align to TRBD2. Germline values: CDR1 LGHNA, CDR2 YSLEER. The CDR3 contains 17 residues. J gave up 3 bases and V 2 bases, and 8 bases lay outside the gene matches. The CDR3 DNA is TGCGCCAGCAGCCAATTAGCGGGGGCCACCCACTACAATGAGCAGTTCTTC. Translation: CASSQLAGATHYNEQFF.

J is TRBJ2-4 and V is TRBV12-3 or TRBV12-4; the match to TRBD1 covers 8 bases. TRBJ2-7 matches the DNA end more closely, so the J call is doubtful. The CDR3 loop spans 13 amino acids. For the CDR3, the DNA is TGTGCCAACACAGGGACAGGACTCTACGAGCAGTACTTC. Amino acid sequence: CANTGTGLYEQYF.

This clonotype was observed a few times. The chain employs TRBV6-1 and TRBJ1-2; D is ambiguous. CDR3 length: 13 residues. V lost 5 bases to trimming and J lost 0 bases, with 7 bases between them. Germline V gene sequence: CDR1 MNHNS, CDR2 SASEGT. The DNA of the CDR3 is TGTGCCAGCAGTCCCTTGGCTAACTATGGCTACACCTTC. Translating it yields CASSPLANYGYTF.

The chain employs TRBV7-9 and TRBJ2-7; the D gene could be TRBD1 or TRBD2 (6 bases each). This CDR3 contains 15 residues. Trimming took 1 base from V and 5 from J, leaving 15 bases between them. Looked up from germline, CDR1 is SEHNR and CDR2 is FQNEAQ (reference sequence). CDR3 sequence: CASSLVGGPANEQYF. As DNA, the CDR3 is TGTGCCAGCAGCTTAGTAGGGGGGCCAGCCAACGAGCAGTACTTC.

The V and J genes are TRBV5-4 and TRBJ2-3; TRBD1 or TRBD2 may be the D gene (5 bases each). V lost 5 bases and J lost 4, with 17 bases in between. The CDR3 totals 15 residues. Per the germline V gene, CDR1 is SGHNT and CDR2 is YYREEE (reference sequence). CDR3 DNA: TGTGCCAGCAGTTCCGGAGTGGGGGTGGCAGATACGCAGTATTTT. This gives the protein CASSSGVGVADTQYF.